Detailed here is one T cell receptor (beta chain). Its antigen is still unknown. The treatment here: oral pan-JAK inhibitor, 5-10 mg twice daily. Extracted RNA was reverse transcribed into cDNA, the sequencing template. Sequenced by immunoSEQ multiplex PCR; TCRdb stores in-frame clones only, minus some. The sample includes some 95,000 clones, around 40% of them seen just once. The data derive from a study of CD8+ T cells in alopecia areata. Study-level information: Treated patients were given 5 to 10 mg oral tofacitinib twice daily. Treatment ran 6 to 18 months, with 6 months of follow-up afterward. Whole-study results and caveats: Tofacitinib yielded significantly lower scalp clonality and fewer expanded CD8+ clones among the top 100.

The CDR3 spans 17 residues. Germline V CDR1 and CDR2: SGHRS, YFSETQ. V lost 4 bases and J lost 3; bases outside the gene matches: 7. This TCR derives from a human donor with alopecia areata. This rearrangement joins TRBV5-1 to TRBJ2-1, with 13 bases matching TRBD2. This specimen was CD8+ T cells sorted from blood, taken at week 24, from a patient treated with tofacitinib. The CDR3 coding sequence is TGCGCCAGCAGCGTCAGGACTAGCGGGAGTTTCTACAATGAGCAGTTCTTC. Translating it yields CASSVRTSGSFYNEQFF.